Only a few counts were recorded for the clone carrying this TCR beta chain. Its antigen is as yet unknown. Amplification of TCR alpha and beta CDR3 regions from RNA used iRepertoire nested multiplex PCR. One entry per CDR3 protein, called by TCRdb with MiXCR from the multiplex PCR reads. The table shows 300,000 to 400,000 distinct CDR3 sequences, with around 38% occurring only once. The data stem from a study of glioma-infiltrating T cells. At the level of the study: Glioblastomas were WHO grade IV, sampled at first diagnosis; low-grade were grade II. Study findings and constraints: Non-neoplastic patients had below-expected tissue-blood divergence, while all gliomas exceeded expectation.

Specimen: glioma tissue, nonneoplastic brain tissue, or PBMCs (not recorded which). The TCR originated in a human donor with low-grade glioma or glioblastoma, undergoing nonglioma brain surgery, or in good health (not recorded which).

This CDR3 is CSARGAGRYGYTF. Written as DNA, the CDR3 is TGCAGTGCTAGAGGTGCAGGGCGGTATGGCTACACCTTC. The chain uses TRBV20-1 and TRBJ1-2, with a tentative D call TRBD1 (5 bases). This CDR3 has 13 residues. With 1 base removed from V and 5 bases from J, the gap between germline ends came to 11 bases. In germline, CDR1 is DFQATT, CDR2 SNEGSKA (reference sequence).